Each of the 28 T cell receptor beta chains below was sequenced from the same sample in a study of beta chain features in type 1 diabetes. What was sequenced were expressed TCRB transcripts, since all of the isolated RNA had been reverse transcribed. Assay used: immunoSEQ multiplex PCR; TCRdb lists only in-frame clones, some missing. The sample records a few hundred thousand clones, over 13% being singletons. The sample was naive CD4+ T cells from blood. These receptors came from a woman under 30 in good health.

The CDR3 loop is CASSEDSLETQYF. CDR3 DNA sequence: TGTGCCAGCAGTGAGGACAGTTTGGAGACCCAGTACTTC. This rearrangement joins TRBV2 to TRBJ2-5; D is perhaps TRBD1 (6 bases). Germline V gene sequence: CDR1 SNHLY, CDR2 FYNNEI. CDR3 size: 13 residues. V dropped 3 bases and J dropped 5 bases, with 10 bases sitting between them.

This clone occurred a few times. The CDR3 DNA sequence: TGTGCCAGCAGCCACGGGACAGGCGACAGCGGCTACACCTTC. Translating gives CASSHGTGDSGYTF. The chain employs TRBV6-6 and TRBJ1-2, with TRBD1 identical over 8 bases. The length of the CDR3 is 14 residues. Per germline, CDR1 MNHNY and CDR2 SVGAGI (reference sequence). Losses at the gene ends were 6 bases for V and 8 bases for J; bases not matched to a gene: 11.

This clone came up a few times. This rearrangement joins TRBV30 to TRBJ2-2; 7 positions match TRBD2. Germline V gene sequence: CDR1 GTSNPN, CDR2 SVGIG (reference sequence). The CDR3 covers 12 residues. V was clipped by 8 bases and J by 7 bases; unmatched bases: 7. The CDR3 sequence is CAKLTSSGELFF. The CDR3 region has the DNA TGTGCCAAATTGACTAGCAGCGGGGAGCTGTTTTTT.

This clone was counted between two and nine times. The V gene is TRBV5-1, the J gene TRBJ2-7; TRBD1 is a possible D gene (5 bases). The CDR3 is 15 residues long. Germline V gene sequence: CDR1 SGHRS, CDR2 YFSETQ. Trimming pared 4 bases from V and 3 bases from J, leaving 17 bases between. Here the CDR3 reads CASSPMTTANYEQYF. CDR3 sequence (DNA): TGCGCCAGCAGCCCAATGACGACAGCAAACTACGAGCAGTACTTC. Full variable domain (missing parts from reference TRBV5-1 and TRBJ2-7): KAGVTQTPRYLIKTRGQQVTLSCSPISGHRSVSWYQQTPGQGLQFLFEYFSETQRNKGNFPGRFSGRQFSNSRSEMNVSTLELGDSALYLCASSPMTTANYEQYFGPGTRLTVT.

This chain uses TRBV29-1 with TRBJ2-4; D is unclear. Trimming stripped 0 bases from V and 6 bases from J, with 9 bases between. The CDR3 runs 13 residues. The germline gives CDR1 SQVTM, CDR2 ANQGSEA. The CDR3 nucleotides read TGCAGCGTTGAAGAGACTCGAGTAAACATTCAGTACTTC. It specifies CSVEETRVNIQYF. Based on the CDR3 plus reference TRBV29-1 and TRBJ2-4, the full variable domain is SAVISQKPSRDICQRGTSLTIQCQVDSQVTMMFWYRQQPGQSLTLIATANQGSEATYESGFVIDKFPISRPNLTFSTLTVSNMSPEDSSIYLCSVEETRVNIQYFGAGTRLSVL.

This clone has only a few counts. The CDR3 DNA sequence: TGTGCCAGCAGTTCTACGGGATATAGCAATCAGCCCCAGCATTTT. Translation: CASSSTGYSNQPQHF. The rearrangement joins TRBV6-6 to TRBJ1-5; D not certain. This CDR3 contains 15 residues. V lost 4 bases and J 0 bases, leaving 10 bases between the germline ends. In germline, CDR1 is MNHNY, CDR2 SVGAGI (reference sequence).

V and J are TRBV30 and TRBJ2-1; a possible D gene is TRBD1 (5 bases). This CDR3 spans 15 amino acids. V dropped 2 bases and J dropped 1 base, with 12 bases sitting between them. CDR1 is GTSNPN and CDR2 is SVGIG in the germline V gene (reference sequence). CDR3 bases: TGTGCCTGGAGTTTAGGGGCTATGTCCTACAATGAGCAGTTCTTC. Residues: CAWSLGAMSYNEQFF.

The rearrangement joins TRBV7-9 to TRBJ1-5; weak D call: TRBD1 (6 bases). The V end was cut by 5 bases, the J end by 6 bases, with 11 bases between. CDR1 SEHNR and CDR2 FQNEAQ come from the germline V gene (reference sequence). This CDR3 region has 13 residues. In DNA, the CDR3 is TGTGCCAGCAGCCCACAGGGCGGTCAGCCCCAGCATTTT. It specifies CASSPQGGQPQHF.

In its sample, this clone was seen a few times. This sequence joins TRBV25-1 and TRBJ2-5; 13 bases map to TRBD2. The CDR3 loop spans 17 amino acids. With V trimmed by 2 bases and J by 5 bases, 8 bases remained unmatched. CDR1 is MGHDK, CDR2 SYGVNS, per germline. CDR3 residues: CASSERLAGGSRETQYF. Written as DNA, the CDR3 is TGTGCCAGCAGTGAACGACTAGCGGGAGGAAGTAGGGAGACCCAGTACTTC.

CDR3 nucleotide sequence: TGTGCCAGCACTTCTAGCATCGATGAGCAGTTCTTC. Residues: CASTSSIDEQFF. V is TRBV2 and J is TRBJ2-1; perhaps TRBD2 as D (5 bases). The CDR3 length is 12 residues. The V gene lost 7 bases and the J gene lost 8 bases, with 12 bases spanning the gap. Per the germline V gene, CDR1 is SNHLY and CDR2 is FYNNEI.

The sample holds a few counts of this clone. The CDR3 DNA follows: TGCAGCGTTTCACAGGGGCTTCTGAACACCGGGGAGCTGTTTTTT. Amino acid sequence: CSVSQGLLNTGELFF. This sequence joins TRBV29-1 and TRBJ2-2, with TRBD1 matching over 7 bases. Germline V gene data show CDR1 as SQVTM and CDR2 as ANQGSEA. CDR3 length: 15 residues. Trimming at V came to 5 bases and at J to 1 base, leaving 7 bases not matched to a gene.

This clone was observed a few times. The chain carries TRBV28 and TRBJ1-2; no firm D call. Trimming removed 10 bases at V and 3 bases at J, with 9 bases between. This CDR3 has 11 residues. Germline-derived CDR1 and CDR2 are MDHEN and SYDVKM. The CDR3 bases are TGTGCCACGAGAGAGGACTATGGCTACACCTTC. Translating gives CATREDYGYTF.

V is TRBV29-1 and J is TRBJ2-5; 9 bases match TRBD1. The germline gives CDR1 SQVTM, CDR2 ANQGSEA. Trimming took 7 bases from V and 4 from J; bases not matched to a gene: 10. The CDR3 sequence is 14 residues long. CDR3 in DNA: TGCAGCGCTTCTAGGACAGGGGCGGGAGAGACCCAGTACTTC. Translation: CSASRTGAGETQYF.

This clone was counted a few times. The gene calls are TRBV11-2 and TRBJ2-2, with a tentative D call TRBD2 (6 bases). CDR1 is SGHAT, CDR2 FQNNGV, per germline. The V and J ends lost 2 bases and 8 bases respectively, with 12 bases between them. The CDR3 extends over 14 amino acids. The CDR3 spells CASSLRSGAGELFF. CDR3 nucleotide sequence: TGTGCCAGCAGCTTAAGGTCGGGAGCTGGGGAGCTGTTTTTT. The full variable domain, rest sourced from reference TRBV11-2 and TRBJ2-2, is EAGVAQSPRYKIIEKRQSVAFWCNPISGHATLYWYQQILGQGPKLLIQFQNNGVVDDSQLPKDRFSAERLKGVDSTLKIQPAKLEDSAVYLCASSLRSGAGELFFGEGSRLTVL.

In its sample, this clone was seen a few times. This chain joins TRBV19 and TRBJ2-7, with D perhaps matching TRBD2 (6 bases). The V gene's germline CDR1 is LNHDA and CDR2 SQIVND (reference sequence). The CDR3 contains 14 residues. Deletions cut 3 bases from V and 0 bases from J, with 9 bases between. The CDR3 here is CASSIDGSSYEQYF. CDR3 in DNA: TGTGCCAGTAGTATCGACGGGAGCTCCTACGAGCAGTACTTC.

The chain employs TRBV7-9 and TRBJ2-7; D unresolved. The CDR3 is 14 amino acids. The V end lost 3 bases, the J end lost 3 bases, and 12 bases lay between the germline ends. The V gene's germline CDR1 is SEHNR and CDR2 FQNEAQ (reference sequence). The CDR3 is CASSFDDTRYEQYF. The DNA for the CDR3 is TGTGCCAGCAGCTTCGATGACACCCGCTACGAGCAGTACTTC. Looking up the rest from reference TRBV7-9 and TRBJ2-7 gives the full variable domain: DTGVSQNPRHKITKRGQNVTFRCDPISEHNRLYWYRQTLGQGPEFLTYFQNEAQLEKSRLLSDRFSAERPKGSFSTLEIQRTEQGDSAMYLCASSFDDTRYEQYFGPGTRLTVT.

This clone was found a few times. DNA for the CDR3: TGTGCCAGCAGCTTAGGACGGACTAGCTACTTCAATGAGCAGTTCTTC. It translates to CASSLGRTSYFNEQFF. The chain employs TRBV11-3 and TRBJ2-1; 8 nucleotides align to TRBD2. Germline V CDR1 and CDR2: SGHNT, YENEEA. The CDR3 runs 16 residues. J gave up 6 bases and V 1 base, and 8 bases lay outside the gene matches. Complete variable domain (other parts from reference TRBV11-3 and TRBJ2-1): EAGVVQSPRYKIIEKKQPVAFWCNPISGHNTLYWYLQNLGQGPELLIRYENEEAVDDSQLPKDRFSAERLKGVDSTLKIQPAELGDSAVYLCASSLGRTSYFNEQFFGPGTRLTVL.

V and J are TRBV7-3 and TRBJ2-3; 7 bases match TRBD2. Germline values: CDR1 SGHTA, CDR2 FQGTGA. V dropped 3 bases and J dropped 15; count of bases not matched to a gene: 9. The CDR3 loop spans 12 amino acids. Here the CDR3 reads CASSFGLVVPYF. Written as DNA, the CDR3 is TGTGCCAGCAGCTTCGGACTAGTGGTGCCTTATTTT.

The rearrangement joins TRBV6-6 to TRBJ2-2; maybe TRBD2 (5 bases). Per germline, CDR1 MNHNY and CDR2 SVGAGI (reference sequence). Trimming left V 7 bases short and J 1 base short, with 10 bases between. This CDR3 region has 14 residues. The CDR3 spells CASIVGKNTGELFF. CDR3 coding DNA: TGTGCCAGCATCGTCGGGAAGAACACCGGGGAGCTGTTTTTT.

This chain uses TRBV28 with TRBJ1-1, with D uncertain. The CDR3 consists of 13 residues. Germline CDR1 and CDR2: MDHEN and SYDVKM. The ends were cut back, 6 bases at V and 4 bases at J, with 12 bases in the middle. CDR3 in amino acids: CASRTGGFTEAFF. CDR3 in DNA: TGTGCCAGCAGGACCGGAGGGTTCACTGAAGCTTTCTTT. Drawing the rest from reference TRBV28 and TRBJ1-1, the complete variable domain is DVKVTQSSRYLVKRTGEKVFLECVQDMDHENMFWYRQDPGLGLRLIYFSYDVKMKEKGDIPEGYSVSREKKERFSLILESASTNQTSMYLCASRTGGFTEAFFGQGTRLTVV.

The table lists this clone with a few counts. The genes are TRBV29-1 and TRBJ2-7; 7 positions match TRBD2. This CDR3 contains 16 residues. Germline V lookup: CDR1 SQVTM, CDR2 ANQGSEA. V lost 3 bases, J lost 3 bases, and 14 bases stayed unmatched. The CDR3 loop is CSVDGLADPFNYEQYF. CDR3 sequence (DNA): TGCAGCGTTGACGGGCTAGCGGATCCATTTAACTACGAGCAGTACTTC.

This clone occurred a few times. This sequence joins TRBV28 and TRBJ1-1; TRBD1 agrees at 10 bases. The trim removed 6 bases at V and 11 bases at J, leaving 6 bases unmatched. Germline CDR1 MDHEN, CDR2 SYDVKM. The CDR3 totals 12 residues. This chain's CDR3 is CASRSRDRGAFF. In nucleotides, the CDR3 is TGTGCCAGCAGATCACGGGACAGGGGTGCTTTCTTT.

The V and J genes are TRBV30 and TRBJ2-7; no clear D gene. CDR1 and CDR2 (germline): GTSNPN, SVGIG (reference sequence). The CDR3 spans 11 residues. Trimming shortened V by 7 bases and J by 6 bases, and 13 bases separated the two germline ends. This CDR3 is CASKFWSEQYF. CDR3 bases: TGTGCCTCGAAGTTTTGGAGCGAGCAGTACTTC.

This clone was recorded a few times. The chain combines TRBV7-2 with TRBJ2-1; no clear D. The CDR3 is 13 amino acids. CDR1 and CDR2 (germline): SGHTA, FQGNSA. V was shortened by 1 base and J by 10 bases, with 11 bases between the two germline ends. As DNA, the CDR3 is TGTGCCAGCAGCTTAGAATACGGTCGGGAGCAGTTCTTC. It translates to CASSLEYGREQFF.

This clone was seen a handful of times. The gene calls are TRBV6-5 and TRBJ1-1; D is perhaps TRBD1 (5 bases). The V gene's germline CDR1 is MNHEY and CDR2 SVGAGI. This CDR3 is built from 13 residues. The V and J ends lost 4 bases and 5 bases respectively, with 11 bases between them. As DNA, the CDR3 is TGTGCCAGCAGTTCACAGGAGAGGACTGAAGCTTTCTTT. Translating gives CASSSQERTEAFF.

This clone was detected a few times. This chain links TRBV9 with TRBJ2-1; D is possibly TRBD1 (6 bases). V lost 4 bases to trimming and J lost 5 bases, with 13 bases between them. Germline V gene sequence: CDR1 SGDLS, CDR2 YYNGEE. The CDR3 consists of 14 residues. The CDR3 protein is CASSPWDTNNEQFF. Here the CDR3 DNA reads TGTGCCAGCAGCCCTTGGGACACCAACAATGAGCAGTTCTTC.

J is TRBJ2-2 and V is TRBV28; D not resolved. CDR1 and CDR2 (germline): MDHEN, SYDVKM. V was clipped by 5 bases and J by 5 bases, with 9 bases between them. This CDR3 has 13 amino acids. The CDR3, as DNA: TGTGCCAGCAGTACCTCAGGAACCGGGGAGCTGTTTTTT. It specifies CASSTSGTGELFF.

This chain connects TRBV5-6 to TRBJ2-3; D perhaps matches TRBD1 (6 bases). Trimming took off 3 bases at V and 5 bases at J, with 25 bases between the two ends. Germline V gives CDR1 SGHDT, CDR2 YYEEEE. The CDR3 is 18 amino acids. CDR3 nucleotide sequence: TGTGCCAGCAGCTCCCTGGGGCAGGGACCAAGAGGGGGAGATACGCAGTATTTT. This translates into CASSSLGQGPRGGDTQYF.